A selection of T cell receptor beta chains follows, all from one sample in a study of a mutant IDH1 vaccine in newly diagnosed glioma. Their target antigens are unknown. Libraries were prepared by immunoSEQ multiplex PCR; TCRdb keeps only in-frame clonotypes and omits some of them. The repertoire holds about 130,000 clones, with roughly 77% as singletons. The specimen was PBMCs, collected from a glioma patient whose treatment included an IDH1 peptide vaccine. These receptors were taken from a man in his forties with glioma. Each CDR3 is given with its conserved first and last residue. Fields, in order: V gene, D gene, clone size, J gene, CDR3 protein, CDR3 DNA. D genes are given only for firm matches. Clone size is given for some rows only: seen once, a few or many times, or a class if the clone is expanded.

v_gene: TRBV5-6
d_gene: TRBD1
abundance: once
j_gene: TRBJ1-5
CDR3aa: CASSGGQGAYNQPQHF
CDR3nt: TGTGCCAGCAGCGGGGGACAGGGGGCATACAATCAGCCCCAGCATTTT

v_gene: TRBV7-8
d_gene: -
abundance: -
j_gene: TRBJ1-5
CDR3aa: CASSLDAGNQPQHF
CDR3nt: TGTGCCAGCAGCTTAGATGCAGGAAATCAGCCCCAGCATTTT

v_gene: TRBV4-3
d_gene: -
abundance: -
j_gene: TRBJ2-5
CDR3aa: CASSQAQLQETQYF
CDR3nt: TGCGCCAGCAGCCAAGCACAGCTCCAAGAGACCCAGTACTTC

v_gene: TRBV12-5
d_gene: TRBD1
abundance: -
j_gene: TRBJ1-5
CDR3aa: CASGYTGVGQPQHF
CDR3nt: TGTGCTAGTGGGTATACAGGGGTAGGTCAGCCCCAGCATTTT

v_gene: TRBV13
d_gene: TRBD1
abundance: -
j_gene: TRBJ2-1
CDR3aa: CASSPTTTGYNEQFF
CDR3nt: TGTGCCAGCAGCCCGACTACGACAGGGTACAATGAGCAGTTCTTC

v_gene: TRBV2
d_gene: TRBD1
abundance: -
j_gene: TRBJ2-5
CDR3aa: CASWTGGLLGRETQYF
CDR3nt: TGTGCCAGTTGGACAGGGGGCTTGTTGGGCCGAGAGACCCAGTACTTC

v_gene: TRBV11-2
d_gene: -
abundance: -
j_gene: TRBJ2-1
CDR3aa: CASSLGGSRYPQFF
CDR3nt: TGTGCCAGCAGCTTAGGGGGATCCCGCTACCCCCAGTTCTTC

v_gene: TRBV7-2
d_gene: -
abundance: -
j_gene: TRBJ1-3
CDR3aa: CASSPSRVSGGNTIYF
CDR3nt: TGTGCCAGCAGCCCTAGTAGGGTATCGGGCGGAAACACCATATATTTT

v_gene: TRBV29-1
d_gene: TRBD1
abundance: few
j_gene: TRBJ1-1
CDR3aa: CSVARGGDFTEAFF
CDR3nt: TGCAGCGTTGCCAGAGGGGGCGATTTCACTGAAGCTTTCTTT

v_gene: TRBV11-2
d_gene: TRBD2
abundance: -
j_gene: TRBJ2-5
CDR3aa: CASSSLGLEETQYF
CDR3nt: TGTGCCAGCAGCTCTTTGGGACTAGAAGAGACCCAGTACTTC

v_gene: TRBV21-1
d_gene: -
abundance: once
j_gene: TRBJ1-2
CDR3aa: CASSKNNLRGHSYGYTF
CDR3nt: TGTGCCAGCAGCAAAAATAACCTCAGGGGGCACAGCTATGGCTACACCTTC

v_gene: TRBV6-4
d_gene: -
abundance: -
j_gene: TRBJ2-4
CDR3aa: CASRQPVKNIQYF
CDR3nt: TGTGCCAGCAGGCAGCCGGTGAAAAACATTCAGTACTTC

v_gene: TRBV28
d_gene: -
abundance: -
j_gene: TRBJ1-2
CDR3aa: CASSQTGIYGYTF
CDR3nt: TGTGCCAGCAGCCAAACAGGGATCTATGGCTACACCTTC

v_gene: TRBV5-1
d_gene: -
abundance: -
j_gene: TRBJ2-3
CDR3aa: CASTLTESTDTQYF
CDR3nt: TGCGCCAGCACCTTGACGGAAAGCACAGATACGCAGTATTTT

v_gene: TRBV19
d_gene: -
abundance: -
j_gene: TRBJ1-5
CDR3aa: CASRSTGSSNQPQHF
CDR3nt: TGTGCCAGTAGATCAACAGGGTCCAGCAATCAGCCCCAGCATTTT

v_gene: TRBV4-1
d_gene: TRBD1
abundance: few
j_gene: TRBJ1-1
CDR3aa: CASSPPGQGSTEAFF
CDR3nt: TGCGCCAGCAGCCCCCCGGGACAGGGATCCACTGAAGCTTTCTTT

v_gene: TRBV6-5
d_gene: -
abundance: -
j_gene: TRBJ2-3
CDR3aa: CASSWRGLGTQYF
CDR3nt: TGTGCCAGCAGTTGGCGGGGGCTCGGTACGCAGTATTTT

v_gene: TRBV6-4
d_gene: TRBD1
abundance: few
j_gene: TRBJ1-6
CDR3aa: CASSDAGTGASPLHF
CDR3nt: TGTGCCAGCAGTGACGCCGGGACAGGGGCTTCACCCCTCCACTTT

v_gene: TRBV4-3
d_gene: -
abundance: once
j_gene: TRBJ1-2
CDR3aa: CASSQETWRIYGYTF
CDR3nt: TGCGCCAGCAGCCAAGAAACTTGGCGGATCTATGGCTACACCTTC

v_gene: TRBV5-1
d_gene: -
abundance: -
j_gene: TRBJ2-5
CDR3aa: CASSLDPRRAQYF
CDR3nt: TGCGCCAGCAGCTTAGATCCCCGGCGAGCCCAGTACTTC

v_gene: TRBV7-2
d_gene: TRBD2
abundance: few
j_gene: TRBJ2-4
CDR3aa: CASRPGEGNIQYF
CDR3nt: TGTGCCAGCCGCCCCGGGGAGGGGAACATTCAGTACTTC

v_gene: TRBV27
d_gene: TRBD1
abundance: few
j_gene: TRBJ1-2
CDR3aa: CASSQGQAYHGYTF
CDR3nt: TGTGCCAGCAGCCAGGGACAGGCCTACCATGGCTACACCTTC

v_gene: TRBV7-2
d_gene: -
abundance: -
j_gene: TRBJ2-2
CDR3aa: CASSLNTGELFF
CDR3nt: TGTGCCAGCAGCTTAAACACCGGGGAGCTGTTTTTT

v_gene: TRBV5-1
d_gene: -
abundance: -
j_gene: TRBJ2-3
CDR3aa: CASSQNIGTDTQYF
CDR3nt: TGCGCCAGCAGCCAGAATATCGGCACAGATACGCAGTATTTT

v_gene: TRBV6-1
d_gene: TRBD1
abundance: -
j_gene: TRBJ2-7
CDR3aa: CASERVRQGMSEQYF
CDR3nt: TGTGCCAGCGAACGTGTGAGACAGGGGATGTCCGAGCAGTACTTC

v_gene: TRBV4-1
d_gene: -
abundance: -
j_gene: TRBJ2-5
CDR3aa: CASSQEAGQTQYF
CDR3nt: TGCGCCAGCAGCCAAGAGGCGGGGCAGACCCAGTACTTC